The 16 T cell receptor beta chains below come from one sample, sequenced in a study of cytomegalovirus exposure and HLA in healthy donors. In the PCR, 60 Vbeta and 13 Jbeta primers were used. The data were produced by immunoSEQ multiplex PCR, yet TCRdb's version contains in-frame clones alone and is incomplete. The top ten clones hold around 4.1% of a sample with around 150,000 clones, 75% to 90% of them seen once. The sample comprised PBMCs. These receptors came from a man over 45 in good health and CMV-seropositive.

The CDR3, as DNA: TGCAGCGTCCCCGGGACTAGCGTCGGGGAGCTGTTTTTT. Residues: CSVPGTSVGELFF. This rearrangement joins TRBV29-1 to TRBJ2-2; 10 nucleotides line up with TRBD2. The CDR3 contains 13 residues. Trimming took 6 bases from V and 7 from J; bases not matched to a gene: 5. Germline CDR1 reads SQVTM; CDR2 reads ANQGSEA.

The rearrangement joins TRBV9 to TRBJ2-2; 11 bases match TRBD1. Per germline, CDR1 SGDLS and CDR2 YYNGEE. Unmatched junction bases numbered 4, after V lost 3 bases and J lost 3 bases. The CDR3 consists of 16 residues. The CDR3 DNA is TGTGCCAGCAGCGCCAGGACAGGGGGCTACACCGGGGAGCTGTTTTTT. Its protein is CASSARTGGYTGELFF.

The chain has TRBV9 and TRBJ2-5; the match to TRBD2 covers 7 bases. The CDR3 totals 15 residues. Trimming at V came to 2 bases and at J to 2 bases, leaving 6 bases not matched to a gene. Germline V CDR1 and CDR2: SGDLS, YYNGEE. The CDR3 nucleotides are TGTGCCAGCAGCGTCCCGGGGGGACGGCAAGAGACCCAGTACTTC. Translating gives CASSVPGGRQETQYF.

This chain links TRBV21-1 with TRBJ2-5; the table's TRBD1 call for D was not verified on the DNA. TRBV21-1 is a known pseudogene. The length of the CDR3 is 16 residues. As DNA, the CDR3 is TGTGCCAGCAGCTTCCCGGACAGGGGGCCTCAAGAGACCCAGTACTTC. Amino acid sequence: CASSFPDRGPQETQYF.

The V and J genes are TRBV5-8 and TRBJ1-1, with D possibly being TRBD1 (5 bases). This CDR3 has 15 amino acids. V shed 0 bases and J shed 11 bases, with 20 bases lying between them. The germline V gene encodes CDR1 SGHTS and CDR2 YDEGEE. The CDR3 region is CASSLVGRGLQRAFF. CDR3 in DNA: TGTGCCAGCAGCTTGGTGGGGAGGGGATTGCAACGGGCTTTCTTT.

The V and J genes are TRBV5-1 and TRBJ2-3, with 9 bases identical to TRBD1. CDR1 is SGHRS, CDR2 YFSETQ, per germline. The CDR3 totals 19 residues. J was trimmed by 6 bases and V by 6 bases; bases with no gene match: 23. The CDR3 sequence is CASNPDTKFRDRESDTQYF. The CDR3 bases are TGCGCCAGCAATCCAGATACGAAGTTCCGGGACAGGGAGTCGGATACGCAGTATTTT.

The chain is built from TRBV5-1 and TRBJ2-1; D not certain. Trimming cost V 0 bases and J 5 bases, with 6 bases left between them. The CDR3 consists of 13 residues. Per germline, CDR1 SGHRS and CDR2 YFSETQ. The CDR3 spells CASSLALDNEQFF. As DNA, the CDR3 is TGCGCCAGCAGCTTGGCCCTAGACAATGAGCAGTTCTTC.

The rearrangement links TRBV27 to TRBJ1-6, with D possibly matching TRBD1 (5 bases). Trimming stripped 5 bases from V and 5 bases from J, with 10 bases between. CDR1 MNHEY and CDR2 SMNVEV come from the germline V gene (reference sequence). The CDR3 covers 14 residues. The CDR3 is CASSARQNNSPLHF. CDR3 DNA sequence: TGTGCCAGCAGTGCTAGACAGAATAATTCACCCCTCCACTTT.

CDR3 loop: CSARQGRNTEAFF. Here the CDR3 DNA reads TGCAGCGCAAGACAGGGGAGGAACACTGAAGCTTTCTTT. The genes are TRBV29-1 and TRBJ1-1; TRBD1 matches 8 bases. In germline, CDR1 is SQVTM, CDR2 ANQGSEA. This CDR3 has 13 residues. Trimming cost V 7 bases and J 1 base; bases outside gene matches: 5. The entire variable domain, with the rest obtained from reference TRBV29-1 and TRBJ1-1, is as follows: SAVISQKPSRDICQRGTSLTIQCQVDSQVTMMFWYRQQPGQSLTLIATANQGSEATYESGFVIDKFPISRPNLTFSTLTVSNMSPEDSSIYLCSARQGRNTEAFFGQGTRLTVV.

This chain links TRBV9 with TRBJ2-1, with 13 bases identical to TRBD2. This CDR3 contains 18 residues. V shed 0 bases, J shed 4 bases, and the junction held 7 bases outside the gene matches. In germline, CDR1 is SGDLS, CDR2 YYNGEE. CDR3 coding DNA: TGTGCCAGCAGCGTAGTAGGGGGACTAGCGGGACTATACAATGAGCAGTTCTTC. It is translated as CASSVVGGLAGLYNEQFF.

With respect to this clone: The sample holds other DNA sequences that translate to the same CDR3. The chain is built from TRBV7-3 and TRBJ2-1, with 8 bases that match TRBD2. Trimming at V came to 3 bases and at J to 4 bases, leaving 5 bases not matched to a gene. Germline V gene data show CDR1 as SGHTA and CDR2 as FQGTGA. This CDR3 contains 15 residues. The CDR3 region is CASSLSGGPYNEQFF. For the CDR3, the DNA is TGTGCCAGCAGCTTGTCGGGGGGGCCTTACAATGAGCAGTTCTTC.

Only a few counts were recorded for this clone. The V and J genes are TRBV7-3 and TRBJ2-3; D unclear. This CDR3 is 14 amino acids long. CDR1 SGHTA and CDR2 FQGTGA come from the germline V gene. The V end was cut by 2 bases, the J end by 2 bases, with 8 bases between. This CDR3 reads CASSLYTYTDTQYF. The CDR3 DNA is TGTGCCAGCAGCTTATATACTTACACAGATACGCAGTATTTT.

On this clone itself: The sample carries other DNA sequences with the same CDR3. The gene calls are TRBV5-4 and TRBJ2-7; no clear D. CDR1 SGHNT and CDR2 YYREEE come from the germline V gene (reference sequence). The V gene lost 4 bases and the J gene lost 5 bases, with 16 bases spanning the gap. The CDR3 totals 14 residues. The CDR3 region is CASSDPKASNEQYF. In nucleotides, the CDR3 is TGTGCCAGCAGCGACCCTAAAGCTAGTAACGAGCAGTACTTC.

This clone has just a few counts. The chain carries TRBV28 and TRBJ2-3; D gene ambiguous. The CDR3 sequence is 15 residues long. Deletions cut 4 bases from V and 4 bases from J, with 15 bases between. In germline, CDR1 is MDHEN, CDR2 SYDVKM. The CDR3 reads CASSYEMEPPDTQYF. The CDR3 DNA reads as TGTGCCAGCAGTTACGAGATGGAGCCACCAGATACGCAGTATTTT.

The rearrangement links TRBV7-6 to TRBJ2-3; the match to TRBD2 covers 9 bases. Germline V gene sequence: CDR1 SGHVS, CDR2 FNYEAQ. There are 15 residues in the CDR3. Trimming at V came to 2 bases and at J to 3 bases, leaving 3 bases not matched to a gene. The CDR3 nucleotides are TGTGCCAGCAGCTTATTCGCGGGGGGGACAGATACGCAGTATTTT. Translating it yields CASSLFAGGTDTQYF.

The genes are TRBV5-4 and TRBJ2-7; a weak D match, TRBD2 (5 bases). CDR3 length equals 12 residues. Germline lookup yields CDR1 SGHNT and CDR2 YYREEE (reference sequence). V gave up 1 base and J gave up 5 bases, with 7 bases separating them. CDR3 loop: CASSLTGNEQYF. DNA for the CDR3: TGTGCCAGCAGCTTGACGGGGAACGAGCAGTACTTC.